This T cell receptor beta chain is drawn from a study of T-cell memory formation after mild COVID-19. 5'RACE, which relied on constant-segment primers, yielded TCR alpha and TCR beta cDNA libraries carrying sample barcodes and UMIs. TCRdb redid the calling of the 5' RACE reads with MiXCR, one entry per CDR3 protein. The sample consists of fewer than 400,000 distinct CDR3 sequences, 10% to 15% of them appearing once. This clonotype was seen a handful of times. Its antigen remains unknown. CDR1 is SQVTM and CDR2 is ANQGSEA in the germline V gene. V was clipped by 4 bases and J by 2 bases, with 5 bases between them. This CDR3 region has 11 residues. Overall study results and limits: Whereas later expanders leaned CD4+, clones contracting day 15 to 85 showed a balanced CD4/CD8 makeup. Mostly located in CM and EM were contracting CD4+ clones, with contracting CD8+ clones located in EMRA. Second-wave clones with a day 37 peak had unconfirmed SARS-CoV-2 specificity.

This TCR derives from a man aged 18 to 30 who had mild COVID-19 (a few samples of this study predate the infection). Cell type and time point are not known. The rearrangement uses TRBV29-1 and TRBJ2-5; D unresolved. Sequencing was performed on PBMCs or a T cell subset sorted from them (not recorded which). Here the CDR3 DNA reads TGCAGCGTTGTTCGTCAAGAGACCCAGTACTTC. Translated, it gives CSVVRQETQYF. Filled out from reference TRBV29-1 and TRBJ2-5, the complete variable domain reads SAVISQKPSRDICQRGTSLTIQCQVDSQVTMMFWYRQQPGQSLTLIATANQGSEATYESGFVIDKFPISRPNLTFSTLTVSNMSPEDSSIYLCSVVRQETQYFGPGTRLLVL.